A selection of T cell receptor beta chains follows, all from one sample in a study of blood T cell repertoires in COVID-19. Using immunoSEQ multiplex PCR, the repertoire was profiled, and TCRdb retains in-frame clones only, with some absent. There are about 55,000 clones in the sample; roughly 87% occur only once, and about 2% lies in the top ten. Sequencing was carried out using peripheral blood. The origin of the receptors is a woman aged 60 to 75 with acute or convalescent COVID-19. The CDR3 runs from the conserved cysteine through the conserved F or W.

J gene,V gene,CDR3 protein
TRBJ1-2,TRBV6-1,CASSDGQGATYYGYTF
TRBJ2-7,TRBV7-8,CASSLAGDSSYEQYF
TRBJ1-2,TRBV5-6,CASSLYQTGYNYGYTF
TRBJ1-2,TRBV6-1,CASSEDPTYGYTF
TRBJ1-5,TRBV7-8,CASSLAQNRGVGRQPQHF
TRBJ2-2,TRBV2,CASAGLAGGIGELFF
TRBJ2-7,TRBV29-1,CSVGLGTGVAQYF
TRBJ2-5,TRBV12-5,CASGFPTSGRASSETQYF
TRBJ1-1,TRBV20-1,CSAGGGDSEAFF
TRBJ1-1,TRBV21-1,CASPRQGGTEAFF
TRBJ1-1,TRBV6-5,CASSYFRNTEAFF
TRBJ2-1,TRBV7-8,CASSFSRQGNEQFF
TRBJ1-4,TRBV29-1,CRGGGGNEKLFF
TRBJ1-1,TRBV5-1,CASSLVVGSNTEAFF
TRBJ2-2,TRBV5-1,CASSFKGTGVTGELFF
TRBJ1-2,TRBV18,CASSGGLFNYGYTF
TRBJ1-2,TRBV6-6,CASSYPGNYGYTF
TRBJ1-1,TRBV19,CASRTGTLNTEAFF
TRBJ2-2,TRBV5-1,CASSGGQPNTGELFF
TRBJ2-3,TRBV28,CASKAGHSTDTQYF
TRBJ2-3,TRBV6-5,CASSNRHPSTDTQYF
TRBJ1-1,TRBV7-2,CASNIRGGNTEAFF
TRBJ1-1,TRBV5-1,CASSSQEGTNTEAFF
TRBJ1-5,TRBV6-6,CASSLLGAGGNQPQHF
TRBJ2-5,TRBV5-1,CASRSGRADWETQYF
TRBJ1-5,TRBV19,CASSIRGSNQPQHF
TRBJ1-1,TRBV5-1,CASSLAVGTGGTEAFF
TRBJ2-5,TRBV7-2,CASAPRYQETQYF
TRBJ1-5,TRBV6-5,CASSFDGSRQPQHF
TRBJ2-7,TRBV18,CASSPDRGSYEQYF
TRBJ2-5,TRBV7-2,CASSLGVQETQYF
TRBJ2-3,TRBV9,CASSVGAGASTDTQYF
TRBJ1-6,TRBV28,CASKTGNSPLHF
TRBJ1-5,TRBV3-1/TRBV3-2,CASSLGTGVEGQPQHF
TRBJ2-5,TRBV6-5,CASLLGQGIVETQYF
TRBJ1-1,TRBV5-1,CASSVTGERNTEAFF
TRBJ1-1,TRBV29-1,CSVVRDRVTEAFF
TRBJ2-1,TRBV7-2,CASSPHGGRLGEQFF
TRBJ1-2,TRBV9,CASSVEPTQASYGYTF
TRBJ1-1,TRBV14,CASSLGFWGRGTEAFF
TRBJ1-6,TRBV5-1,CASSLQGGSNSPLHF
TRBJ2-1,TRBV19,CASSIGTSGPREQFF
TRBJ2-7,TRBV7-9,CASSLAERGSYEQYF
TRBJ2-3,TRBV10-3,CAISDTGGSDTQYF
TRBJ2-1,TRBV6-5,CASSGLASYNEQFF
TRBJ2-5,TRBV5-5,CASSIEETGTSVYYETQYF
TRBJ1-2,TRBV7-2,CASSLSGGQVYGYTF
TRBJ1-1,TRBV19,CASRGFGDRGPLNTEAFF
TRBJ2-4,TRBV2,CASSGNLGGGIQYF
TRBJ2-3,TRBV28,CASSLAGDYSDTQYF
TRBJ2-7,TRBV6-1,CASSLLPTSGAEEYF
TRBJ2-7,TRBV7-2,CASSWGLAFTYEQYF
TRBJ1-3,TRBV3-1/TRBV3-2,CASSPRDREDTIYF
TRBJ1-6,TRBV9,CASSTGTGNSPLHF
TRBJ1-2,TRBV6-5,CASRTQGFRGYTF
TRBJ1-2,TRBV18,CASSQGTVDGYTF
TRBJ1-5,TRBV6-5,CASSPQVSNQPQHF
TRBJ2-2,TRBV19,CASISSGIATGELFF
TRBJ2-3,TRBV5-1,CASSANSGTDTQYF